The 19 T cell receptor beta chains given below trace back to one sample, sequenced in a study of T cells after posttransplantation cyclophosphamide. Cyclophosphamide on days +3 and +4 followed busulfan-fludarabine conditioning and a marrow graft. Only in-frame clones appear in the TCRdb table, and some are missing; sequencing was by immunoSEQ multiplex PCR. The sample presents over 10,000 clones, none singletons. The sample here was PBMCs, taken after allogeneic stem cell transplant with posttransplant cyclophosphamide. These TCRs come from a female patient in her thirties or forties who received an allogeneic stem cell transplant from an unrelated donor, was CMV-positive, and had acute GVHD only. Some of these T cells may belong to the graft donor.

The chain links TRBV11-2 to TRBJ2-5, with D perhaps matching TRBD2 (5 bases). The V gene lost 1 base and the J gene lost 3 bases, with 15 bases spanning the gap. The CDR3 length is 16 residues. CDR1 and CDR2 (germline): SGHAT, FQNNGV. Written as DNA, the CDR3 is TGTGCCAGCAGCTTAGTGCGAGCGGCGTATAAAGAGACCCAGTACTTC. This encodes CASSLVRAAYKETQYF.

This clone has ten or more counts. This sequence joins TRBV6-5 and TRBJ1-3, with D unclear. Trimming left V 8 bases short and J 3 bases short, with 14 bases between. CDR1 MNHEY and CDR2 SVGAGI come from the germline V gene. The CDR3 totals 14 residues. Written as DNA, the CDR3 is TGTGCCAGCTCACTCGTCGGTCTTGGAAACACCATATATTTT. This codes for CASSLVGLGNTIYF.

This clone was observed at least ten times. J is TRBJ1-1 and V is TRBV27, with 7 bases matching TRBD1. The germline V gene encodes CDR1 MNHEY and CDR2 SMNVEV (reference sequence). This CDR3 comprises 14 residues. With 2 bases clipped from V and 12 bases from J, the junction kept 12 bases outside the gene matches. The CDR3 spells CASSLRDSRPETFF. CDR3 bases: TGTGCCAGCAGTTTACGGGACAGCCGGCCTGAGACTTTCTTT.

This clone was seen at least ten times. V and J are TRBV21-1 and TRBJ2-4; the D segment call TRBD2 is taken from the table without a DNA check. TRBV21-1 is recorded as a pseudogene. CDR3 length equals 20 residues. The CDR3 DNA reads as TGTGCCAGCAGCAAAGACCCATCCCCTAGCGGGCGGGTTGCCAAAAACATTCAGTACTTC. It translates to CASSKDPSPSGRVAKNIQYF.

Many counts were recorded for this clone. This chain links TRBV30 with TRBJ2-7, with 10 bases matching TRBD2. This CDR3 comprises 14 residues. Looked up from germline, CDR1 is GTSNPN and CDR2 is SVGIG (reference sequence). Unmatched junction bases numbered 4, after V lost 2 bases and J lost 3 bases. The CDR3 sequence is CAWSTSGTVYEQYF. CDR3 in DNA: TGTGCCTGGAGTACTAGCGGGACTGTCTACGAGCAGTACTTC. Using reference TRBV30 and TRBJ2-7 for the parts outside the CDR3, the full variable domain is SQTIHQWPATLVQPVGSPLSLECTVEGTSNPNLYWYRQAAGRGLQLLFYSVGIGQISSEVPQNLSASRPQDRQFILSSKKLLLSDSGFYLCAWSTSGTVYEQYFGPGTRLTVT.

This clone was detected ten times or more. The CDR3 DNA is TGTGCCAGCAGTCCCGAAGGGGGGGCTCTGTCCTACAATGAGCAGTTCTTC. Protein product: CASSPEGGALSYNEQFF. The chain is built from TRBV27 and TRBJ2-1; a possible D gene is TRBD2 (7 bases). This CDR3 contains 17 residues. The germline CDR1 and CDR2 sequences are MNHEY and SMNVEV (reference sequence). The V end was cut by 5 bases, the J end by 1 base, with 18 bases between.

This clone appeared many times. The chain employs TRBV19 and TRBJ2-7; D remains unclear. The CDR3 is made up of 13 amino acids. The germline CDR1 and CDR2 sequences are LNHDA and SQIVND (reference sequence). V was trimmed by 7 bases and J by 0 bases, leaving 10 bases between them. The CDR3 loop reads CASTGARSYEQYF. DNA of the CDR3: TGTGCCAGTACGGGTGCCCGCTCCTACGAGCAGTACTTC.

This clone has ten or more counts. J is TRBJ1-2 and V is TRBV4-2; D ambiguous. The CDR3 extends over 14 amino acids. V was trimmed by 1 base and J by 3 bases, leaving 9 bases between them. In germline, CDR1 is LGHNA, CDR2 YNFKEQ. The CDR3: CASSQADGDYGYTF. CDR3 coding DNA: TGTGCCAGCAGCCAAGCGGACGGGGACTATGGCTACACCTTC.

The V gene is TRBV19, the J gene TRBJ1-1, with 8 nucleotides matching TRBD1. Trimming cost V 5 bases and J 2 bases; bases outside gene matches: 7. Germline V gives CDR1 LNHDA, CDR2 SQIVND (reference sequence). This CDR3 has 15 amino acids. Here the CDR3 reads CASSAKTGVNTEAFF. CDR3 coding DNA: TGTGCCAGTAGTGCCAAGACAGGGGTCAACACTGAAGCTTTCTTT.

The CDR3 protein is CASSHLRGLADTGELFF. In DNA, the CDR3 is TGTGCCAGCAGCCACTTACGGGGCCTAGCGGACACCGGGGAGCTGTTTTTT. The chain couples TRBV4-2 to TRBJ2-2, with 7 bases fitting TRBD2. V lost 3 bases and J lost 3; bases outside the gene matches: 10. Germline V gene sequence: CDR1 LGHNA, CDR2 YNFKEQ. The CDR3 is 17 amino acids.

The V gene is TRBV9, the J gene TRBJ2-2; 9 bases are a match to TRBD1. From germline, CDR1 is SGDLS and CDR2 YYNGEE. The length of the CDR3 is 14 residues. With V trimmed by 5 bases and J by 5 bases, 4 bases remained unmatched. The CDR3 is CASRGTGFTGELFF. CDR3 coding DNA: TGTGCCAGCAGGGGGACAGGGTTTACCGGGGAGCTGTTTTTT.

This clone has only a few counts. CDR3 nucleotides: TGCGCCAGCAGCTTGGAACAGCCAGGAAACACCATATATTTT. This gives the protein CASSLEQPGNTIYF. The genes are TRBV5-1 and TRBJ1-3; D is unresolved. The CDR3 extends over 14 amino acids. Trimming shortened V by 0 bases and J by 4 bases, and 8 bases separated the two germline ends. Germline-derived CDR1 and CDR2 are SGHRS and YFSETQ.

There are a few counts of this clone. This chain connects TRBV7-6 to TRBJ2-3; a possible D gene is TRBD1 (7 bases). Trimming stripped 5 bases from V and 4 bases from J, with 19 bases between. Looked up from germline, CDR1 is SGHVS and CDR2 is FNYEAQ. The CDR3 is 16 amino acids. In DNA form, the CDR3 reads TGTGCCAGCAGCCCCAGGGGGGCGGGAATGGCAGATACGCAGTATTTT. It yields the protein CASSPRGAGMADTQYF.

V and J are TRBV11-2 and TRBJ2-5; D remains ambiguous. Trimming shortened V by 1 base and J by 2 bases, and 8 bases separated the two germline ends. CDR1 SGHAT and CDR2 FQNNGV come from the germline V gene. This CDR3 comprises 14 residues. The CDR3 DNA sequence: TGTGCCAGCAGCTTAGTAGAACAGCAAGAGACCCAGTACTTC. Its protein is CASSLVEQQETQYF.

Ten or more counts support this clone. The gene calls are TRBV27 and TRBJ2-5, with D uncertain. The CDR3 runs 12 residues. The V gene lost 5 bases and the J gene lost 5 bases, with 9 bases spanning the gap. Per germline, CDR1 MNHEY and CDR2 SMNVEV (reference sequence). CDR3 region: CASSPLGETQYF. As DNA, the CDR3 is TGTGCCAGCAGTCCCCTCGGGGAGACCCAGTACTTC.

This clone has a count of ten or more. V and J are TRBV6-4 and TRBJ2-5; D possibly corresponds to TRBD1 (5 bases). The germline gives CDR1 MRHNA, CDR2 SNTAGT. V lost 0 bases and J 6 bases, leaving 8 bases between the germline ends. The CDR3 is made up of 13 amino acids. The CDR3 nucleotides are TGTGCCAGCAGTGACTCGATGGGGCAGACCCAGTACTTC. This sequence encodes CASSDSMGQTQYF.

In this sample, this clone turned up a few times. The rearrangement uses TRBV4-1 and TRBJ2-1; D not resolved. Per the germline V gene, CDR1 is MGHRA and CDR2 is YSYEKL. The V end lost 0 bases, the J end lost 3 bases, and 3 bases lay between the germline ends. The CDR3 extends over 13 amino acids. The DNA of the CDR3 is TGCGCCAGCAGCCAAGATTACTACAATGAGCAGTTCTTC. Its translation is CASSQDYYNEQFF.

This clone was seen a handful of times. J is TRBJ2-2 and V is TRBV29-1; 15 positions match TRBD2. CDR3 length: 17 amino acids. CDR1 and CDR2 (germline): SQVTM, ANQGSEA. V gave up 7 bases and J gave up 0 bases; unmatched junction bases: 6. As DNA, the CDR3 is TGCAGCGGGGAGGGACTAGCGGGGGGAACGAACACCGGGGAGCTGTTTTTT. Encoded protein: CSGEGLAGGTNTGELFF.

This clone was seen repeatedly, ten times or more. This chain uses TRBV30 with TRBJ2-3, with D unclear. V lost 0 bases and J lost 7, with 14 bases in between. The CDR3 covers 14 residues. Germline V gene data show CDR1 as GTSNPN and CDR2 as SVGIG (reference sequence). The CDR3 nucleotides are TGTGCCTGGAGTGTACGAGCCACCTTTAATACGCAGTATTTT. It codes for CAWSVRATFNTQYF.